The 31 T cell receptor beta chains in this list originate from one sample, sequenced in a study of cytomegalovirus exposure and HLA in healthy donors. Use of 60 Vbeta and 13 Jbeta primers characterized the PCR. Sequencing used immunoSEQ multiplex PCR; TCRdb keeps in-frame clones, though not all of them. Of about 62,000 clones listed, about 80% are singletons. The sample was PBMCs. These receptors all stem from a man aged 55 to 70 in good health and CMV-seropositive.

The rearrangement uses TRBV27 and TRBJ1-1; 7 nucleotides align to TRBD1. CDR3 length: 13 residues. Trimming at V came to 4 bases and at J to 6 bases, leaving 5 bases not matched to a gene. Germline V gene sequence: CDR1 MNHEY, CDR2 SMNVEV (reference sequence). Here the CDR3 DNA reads TGTGCCAGCAGTTCCATGACAGGGTCTGAAGCTTTCTTT. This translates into CASSSMTGSEAFF.

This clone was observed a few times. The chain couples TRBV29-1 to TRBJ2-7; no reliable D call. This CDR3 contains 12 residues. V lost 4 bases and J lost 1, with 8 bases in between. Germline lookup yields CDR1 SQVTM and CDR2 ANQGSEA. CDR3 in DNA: TGCAGCGTTGTTGTTCCATCCTACGAGCAGTACTTC. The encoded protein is CSVVVPSYEQYF.

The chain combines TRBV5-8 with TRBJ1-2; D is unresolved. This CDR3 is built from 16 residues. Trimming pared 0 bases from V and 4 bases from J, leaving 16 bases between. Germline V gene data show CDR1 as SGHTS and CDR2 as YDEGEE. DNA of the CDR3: TGTGCCAGCAGCTTGGCCGAGAGGTTCTTACCCTATGGCTACACCTTC. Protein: CASSLAERFLPYGYTF.

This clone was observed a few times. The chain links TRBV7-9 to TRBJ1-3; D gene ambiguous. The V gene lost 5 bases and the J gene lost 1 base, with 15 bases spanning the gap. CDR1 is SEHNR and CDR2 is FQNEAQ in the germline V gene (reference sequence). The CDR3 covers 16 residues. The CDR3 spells CASSQTNQASGNTIYF. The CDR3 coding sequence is TGTGCCAGCAGCCAGACAAATCAGGCATCTGGAAACACCATATATTTT.

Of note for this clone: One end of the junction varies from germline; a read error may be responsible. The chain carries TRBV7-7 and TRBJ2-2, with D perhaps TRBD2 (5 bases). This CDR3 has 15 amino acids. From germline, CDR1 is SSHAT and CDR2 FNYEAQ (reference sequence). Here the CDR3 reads CASSLSARGTGELFF. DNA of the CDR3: TGTGCTAGCAGCTTATCTGCTCGGGGCACCGGGGAGCTGTTTTTT.

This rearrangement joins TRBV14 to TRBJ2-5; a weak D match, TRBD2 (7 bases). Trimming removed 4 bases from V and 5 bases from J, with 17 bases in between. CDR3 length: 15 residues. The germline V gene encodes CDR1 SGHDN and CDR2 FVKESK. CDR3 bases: TGTGCCAGCAGCCCAAGAGGCAGGGGAGGGGAGACCCAGTACTTC. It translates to CASSPRGRGGETQYF.

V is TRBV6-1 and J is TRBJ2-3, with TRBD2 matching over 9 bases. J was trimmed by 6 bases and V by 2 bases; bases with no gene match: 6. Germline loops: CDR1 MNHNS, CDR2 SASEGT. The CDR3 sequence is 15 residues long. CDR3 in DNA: TGTGCCAGCAGTGAAATCACGCTAGCGGGGGATACGCAGTATTTT. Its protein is CASSEITLAGDTQYF.

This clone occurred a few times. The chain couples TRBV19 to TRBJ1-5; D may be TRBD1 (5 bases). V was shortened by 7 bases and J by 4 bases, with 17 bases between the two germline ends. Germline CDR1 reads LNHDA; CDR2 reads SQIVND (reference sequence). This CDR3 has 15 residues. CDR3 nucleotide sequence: TGTGCCAGTACCTTAGCTGCGGGACCTAATCAGCCCCAGCATTTT. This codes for CASTLAAGPNQPQHF. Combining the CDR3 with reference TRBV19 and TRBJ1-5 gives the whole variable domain DGGITQSPKYLFRKEGQNVTLSCEQNLNHDAMYWYRQDPGQGLRLIYYSQIVNDFQKGDIAEGYSVSREKKESFPLTVTSAQKNPTAFYLCASTLAAGPNQPQHFGDGTRLSIL.

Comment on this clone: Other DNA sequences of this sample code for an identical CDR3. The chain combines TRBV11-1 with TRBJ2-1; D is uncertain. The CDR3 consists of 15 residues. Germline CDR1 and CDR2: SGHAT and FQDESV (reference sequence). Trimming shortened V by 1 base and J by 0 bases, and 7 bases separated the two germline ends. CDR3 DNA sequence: TGTGCCAGCAGCTTAGTCGGTGGCTCCTACAATGAGCAGTTCTTC. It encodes CASSLVGGSYNEQFF.

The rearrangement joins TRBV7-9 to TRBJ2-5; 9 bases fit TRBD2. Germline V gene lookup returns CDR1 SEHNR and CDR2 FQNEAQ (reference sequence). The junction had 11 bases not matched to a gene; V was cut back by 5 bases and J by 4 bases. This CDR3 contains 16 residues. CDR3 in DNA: TGTGCCAGCAGCCCCCGGGTAGCGGGAGATAGAGAGACCCAGTACTTC. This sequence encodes CASSPRVAGDRETQYF.

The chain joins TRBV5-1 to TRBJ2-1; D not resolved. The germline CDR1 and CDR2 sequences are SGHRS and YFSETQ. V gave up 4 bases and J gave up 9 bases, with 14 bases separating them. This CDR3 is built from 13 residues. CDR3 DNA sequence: TGCGCCAGCAGCCCTGGTTTGGAGCGTGAGCAGTTCTTC. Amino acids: CASSPGLEREQFF. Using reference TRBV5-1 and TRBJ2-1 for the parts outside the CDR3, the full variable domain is KAGVTQTPRYLIKTRGQQVTLSCSPISGHRSVSWYQQTPGQGLQFLFEYFSETQRNKGNFPGRFSGRQFSNSRSEMNVSTLELGDSALYLCASSPGLEREQFFGPGTRLTVL.

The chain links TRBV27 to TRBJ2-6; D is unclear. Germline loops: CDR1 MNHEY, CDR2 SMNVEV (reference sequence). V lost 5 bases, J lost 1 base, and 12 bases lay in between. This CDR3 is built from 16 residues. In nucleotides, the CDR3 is TGTGCCAGCAGTCCCCTCCAAACATCTGGGGCCAACGTCCTGACTTTC. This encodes CASSPLQTSGANVLTF. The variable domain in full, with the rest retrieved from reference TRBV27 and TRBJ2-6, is EAQVTQNPRYLITVTGKKLTVTCSQNMNHEYMSWYRQDPGLGLRQIYYSMNVEVTDKGDVPEGYKVSRKEKRNFPLILESPSPNQTSLYFCASSPLQTSGANVLTFGAGSRLTVL.

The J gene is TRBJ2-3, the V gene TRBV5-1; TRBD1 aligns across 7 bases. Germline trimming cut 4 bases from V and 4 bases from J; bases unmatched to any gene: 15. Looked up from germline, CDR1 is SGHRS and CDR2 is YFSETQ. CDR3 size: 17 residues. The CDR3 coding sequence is TGCGCCAGCAGCCTCGCAACCCAACAGGGGCCGGCAGATACGCAGTATTTT. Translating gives CASSLATQQGPADTQYF.

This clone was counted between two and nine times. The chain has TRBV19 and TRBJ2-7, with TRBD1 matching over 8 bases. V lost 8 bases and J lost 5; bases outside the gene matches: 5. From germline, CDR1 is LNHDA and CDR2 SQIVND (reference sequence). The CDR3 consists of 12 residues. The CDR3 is CASSDRVNEQYF. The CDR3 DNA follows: TGTGCCAGTTCGGACAGGGTCAACGAGCAGTACTTC. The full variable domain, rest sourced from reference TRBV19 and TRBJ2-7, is DGGITQSPKYLFRKEGQNVTLSCEQNLNHDAMYWYRQDPGQGLRLIYYSQIVNDFQKGDIAEGYSVSREKKESFPLTVTSAQKNPTAFYLCASSDRVNEQYFGPGTRLTVT.

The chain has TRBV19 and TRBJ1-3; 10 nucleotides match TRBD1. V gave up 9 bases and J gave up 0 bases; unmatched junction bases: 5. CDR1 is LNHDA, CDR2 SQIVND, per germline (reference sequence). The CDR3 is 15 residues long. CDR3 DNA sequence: TGTGCCAGCCGAGGGACAGGGGTCTCTGGAAACACCATATATTTT. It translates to CASRGTGVSGNTIYF.

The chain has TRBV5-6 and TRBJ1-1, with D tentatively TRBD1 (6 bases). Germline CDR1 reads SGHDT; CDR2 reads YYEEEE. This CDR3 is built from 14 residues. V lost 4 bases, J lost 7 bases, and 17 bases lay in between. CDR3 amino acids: CASSKIGGALEAFF. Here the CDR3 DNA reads TGTGCCAGCAGCAAAATTGGGGGGGCCCTTGAAGCTTTCTTT.

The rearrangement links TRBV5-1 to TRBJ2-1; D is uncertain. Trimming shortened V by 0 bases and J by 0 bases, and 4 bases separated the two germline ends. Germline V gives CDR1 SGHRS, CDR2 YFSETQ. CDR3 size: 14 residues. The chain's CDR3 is CASSLDSSYNEQFF. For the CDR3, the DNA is TGCGCCAGCAGCTTGGATAGCTCCTACAATGAGCAGTTCTTC.

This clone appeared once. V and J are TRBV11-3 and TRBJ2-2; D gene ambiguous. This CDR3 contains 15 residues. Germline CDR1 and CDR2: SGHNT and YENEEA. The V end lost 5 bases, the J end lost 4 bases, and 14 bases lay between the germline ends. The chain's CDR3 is CASSKAAFPTGELFF. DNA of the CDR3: TGTGCCAGCAGCAAGGCGGCCTTCCCCACCGGGGAGCTGTTTTTT. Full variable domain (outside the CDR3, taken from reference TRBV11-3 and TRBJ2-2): EAGVVQSPRYKIIEKKQPVAFWCNPISGHNTLYWYLQNLGQGPELLIRYENEEAVDDSQLPKDRFSAERLKGVDSTLKIQPAELGDSAVYLCASSKAAFPTGELFFGEGSRLTVL.

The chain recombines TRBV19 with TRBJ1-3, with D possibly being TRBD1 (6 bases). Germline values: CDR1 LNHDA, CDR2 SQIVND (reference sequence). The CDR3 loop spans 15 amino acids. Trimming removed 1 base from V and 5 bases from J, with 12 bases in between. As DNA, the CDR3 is TGTGCCAGTAGTATAGGACAGGCCTTTCGAAACACCATATATTTT. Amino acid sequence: CASSIGQAFRNTIYF.

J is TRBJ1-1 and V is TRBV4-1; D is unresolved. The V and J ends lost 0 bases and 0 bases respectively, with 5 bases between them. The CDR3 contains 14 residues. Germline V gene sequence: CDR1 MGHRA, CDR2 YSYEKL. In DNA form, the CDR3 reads TGCGCCAGCAGCCAAGACGGGATGAACACTGAAGCTTTCTTT. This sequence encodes CASSQDGMNTEAFF.

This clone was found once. The CDR3 DNA sequence: TGTGCCAGCAGCTTAGACAAACACGACAATGAGCAGTTCTTC. Translated, it gives CASSLDKHDNEQFF. The rearrangement uses TRBV11-3 and TRBJ2-1; D gene uncertain. Germline V gene lookup returns CDR1 SGHNT and CDR2 YENEEA. The ends were cut back, 0 bases at V and 5 bases at J, with 8 bases in the middle. The CDR3 runs 14 residues.

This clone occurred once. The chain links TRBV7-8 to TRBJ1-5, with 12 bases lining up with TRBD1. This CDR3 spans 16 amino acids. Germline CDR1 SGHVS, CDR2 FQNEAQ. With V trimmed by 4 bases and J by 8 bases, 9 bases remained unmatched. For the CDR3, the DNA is TGTGCCAGCAGCTCTTCGGGACAGGGGGCGAGGGAGCCCCAGCATTTT. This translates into CASSSSGQGAREPQHF.

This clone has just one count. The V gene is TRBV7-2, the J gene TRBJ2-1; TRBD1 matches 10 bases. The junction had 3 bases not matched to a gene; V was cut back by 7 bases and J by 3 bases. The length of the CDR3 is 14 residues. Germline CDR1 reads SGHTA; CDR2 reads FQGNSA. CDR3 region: CASKGTGDYNEQFF. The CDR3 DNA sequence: TGTGCCAGCAAAGGGACAGGGGACTACAATGAGCAGTTCTTC.

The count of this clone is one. The CDR3: CASSFIRRGSYNEQFF. The CDR3 nucleotides read TGTGCCAGCAGCTTCATCCGCAGGGGCTCCTACAATGAGCAGTTCTTC. This rearrangement joins TRBV5-6 to TRBJ2-1, with TRBD1 as a possible D gene (6 bases). Deletions cut 2 bases from V and 0 bases from J, with 12 bases between. From germline, CDR1 is SGHDT and CDR2 YYEEEE. The CDR3 sequence is 16 residues long. The variable domain in full, with the rest retrieved from reference TRBV5-6 and TRBJ2-1, is DAGVTQSPTHLIKTRGQQVTLRCSPKSGHDTVSWYQQALGQGPQFIFQYYEEEERQRGNFPDRFSGHQFPNYSSELNVNALLLGDSALYLCASSFIRRGSYNEQFFGPGTRLTVL.

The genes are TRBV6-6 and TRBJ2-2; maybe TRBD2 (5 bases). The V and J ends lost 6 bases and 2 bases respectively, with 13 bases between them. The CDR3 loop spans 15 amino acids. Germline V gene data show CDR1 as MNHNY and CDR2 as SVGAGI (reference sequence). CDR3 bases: TGTGCCAGCAGCCGCCGGACTGGTAACACCGGGGAGCTGTTTTTT. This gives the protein CASSRRTGNTGELFF.

For the CDR3, the DNA is TGCAGTGCTAGCCGGGGCTATGGCTACACCTTC. Translation gives CSASRGYGYTF. The chain is built from TRBV20-1 and TRBJ1-2; D is undetermined. The CDR3 sequence is 11 residues long. V was cut by 3 bases and J by 4 bases, with 6 bases left in between. CDR1 is DFQATT, CDR2 SNEGSKA, per germline (reference sequence).

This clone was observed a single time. The CDR3 loop is CASRRGDRVYYGYTF. The CDR3 DNA reads as TGTGCCAGCAGGAGAGGGGACAGGGTCTATTATGGCTACACCTTC. The rearrangement joins TRBV28 to TRBJ1-2, with 9 bases fitting TRBD1. Germline V gene sequence: CDR1 MDHEN, CDR2 SYDVKM. This CDR3 has 15 amino acids. Trimming at V came to 6 bases and at J to 5 bases, leaving 10 bases not matched to a gene.

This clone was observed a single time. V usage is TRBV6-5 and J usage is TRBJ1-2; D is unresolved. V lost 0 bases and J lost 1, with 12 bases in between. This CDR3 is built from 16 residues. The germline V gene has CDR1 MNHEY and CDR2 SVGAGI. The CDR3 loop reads CASSYSPVTGNYGYTF. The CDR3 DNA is TGTGCCAGCAGTTACTCCCCTGTAACTGGTAACTATGGCTACACCTTC.

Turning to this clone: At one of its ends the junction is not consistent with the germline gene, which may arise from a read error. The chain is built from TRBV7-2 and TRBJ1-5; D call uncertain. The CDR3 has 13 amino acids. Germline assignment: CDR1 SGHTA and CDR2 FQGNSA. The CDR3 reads CAGSPRVRQPQHF. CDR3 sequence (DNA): TGTGCCGGCAGCCCTCGGGTGCGTCAGCCCCAGCATTTT.

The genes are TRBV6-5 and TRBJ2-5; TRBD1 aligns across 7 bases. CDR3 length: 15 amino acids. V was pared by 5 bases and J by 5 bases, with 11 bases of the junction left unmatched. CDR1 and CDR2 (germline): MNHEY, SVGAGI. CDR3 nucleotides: TGTGCCAGCAGTCCCCCAACAGGGGCGTTGGAGACCCAGTACTTC. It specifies CASSPPTGALETQYF.

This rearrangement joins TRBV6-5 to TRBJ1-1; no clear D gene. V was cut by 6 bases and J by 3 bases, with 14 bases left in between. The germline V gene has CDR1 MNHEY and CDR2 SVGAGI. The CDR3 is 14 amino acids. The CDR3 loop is CASRAPAGYTEAFF. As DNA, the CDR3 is TGTGCCAGCAGAGCACCGGCGGGGTACACTGAAGCTTTCTTT.